The clone carrying this TCR beta chain was counted ten times or more. Germline trimming cut 6 bases from V and 3 bases from J; bases unmatched to any gene: 5. The germline V gene encodes CDR1 MNHNY and CDR2 SVGAGI (reference sequence). The CDR3 covers 14 residues. This entry is derived from a study of identical twins. TCRdb re-called the 5' RACE reads with MiXCR, one entry per CDR3 protein. The sample comprises roughly 1,500,000 distinct CDR3 sequences, less than 40% of which are singletons, and 0.25% to 0.3% rests with the top ten. J is TRBJ2-5 and V is TRBV6-6; 9 nucleotides line up with TRBD1. Specimen: cord blood. The origin of this receptor is a newborn girl in good health. In nucleotides, the CDR3 is TGTGCCAGCAGCCGTGGGACAGGGAAAGAGACCCAGTACTTC. It translates to CASSRGTGKETQYF.